This T cell receptor beta chain was observed in a study of response to subunit inactivated influenza vaccine (dated by TCRdb to about 2018). About the study as a whole: Deep quantitative profiling of the T cell receptor repertoire was used in the study to follow responses to a trivalent subunit inactivated influenza vaccine.

This clonotype was detected many times. This receptor's antigen is unknown. Base quality data are lacking; no much larger clone is found one base away. Overall study results and their limits: The authors suggested that each seasonal influenza vaccination may recruit only a limited number of new T cells.

The intended sense of this specimen's time point label: more than 35 days after influenza vaccine administration. The CDR3 starts with the cysteine, ends with the phenylalanine, and has 12 residues. Kept here is only the CDR3 DNA, which spans 36 bases and is read in frame from base 1. V is pared back by 3 bases and J by 7 bases, with 7 bases lying between the germline termini. Via the germline V gene, CDR1 is KGHSH and CDR2 LQKENI. The library was made by RT-PCR. The sequencing machine was an Illumina HiSeq 2500. TCRdb reworked the public reads: Q25 trimming with fastp, MiXCR clone assembly, productive beta chains retained. Under each unique CDR3 protein, matching rows form one entry showing the most common genes and DNA. The sample profile shows about 480,000 distinct CDR3 sequences; about a tenth of them were found once. About 12% of the sample lies in the top ten.

The chain was built from TRBV18 and TRBJ2-1; a confident D gene designation cannot be given. The clonotype comes from a man in his fifties or sixties who received an inactivated influenza vaccine. Donor details come from another sample of the same person, matched by shared clones. Sequencing was performed on PBMCs from blood, taken about 6 weeks after vaccination. The CDR3 amino acid sequence is: CASSPMGNEQFF. The DNA is as follows: TGTGCCAGCTCACCGATGGGGAATGAGCAGTTCTTC.